This T cell receptor beta chain was identified in a study of blood T cell repertoires in COVID-19. Overall study: Acute and convalescent COVID-19 specimens originated in the United States, Italy and Spain. PBMCs, B-cell-depleted T cells, or T cells provided the cDNA or gDNA that made up the material.

As handled by the study authors: Amplifying reference gene primers gave estimates of nucleated cell counts. The protocol was immunoSEQ multiplex PCR, while the TCRdb copy is restricted to in-frame clones and leaves out a portion. V and J calls and clone size follow that table, whereas D and trimming were derived from the DNA. The sample records over 150,000 clones, 65% to 90% being singletons. Patients of the Seattle cohort, enrolled during active infection, were followed longitudinally. The germline V gene encodes CDR1 ENHRY and CDR2 SYGVKD. The CDR3 length is 15 residues. V was pared by 2 bases and J by 6 bases, with 8 bases of the junction left unmatched.

The chain joins TRBV10-3 to TRBJ1-1; 8 nucleotides agree with TRBD1. The sample comprised peripheral blood. This TCR derives from an older woman with COVID-19, enrolled during active disease. CDR3 sequence (DNA): TGTGCCATCAGTGAGGCTTACGGACAGGGTTCTGAAGCTTTCTTT. Translated: CAISEAYGQGSEAFF.